This T cell receptor beta chain was found in a study of tumor and adjacent non-tumor tissue in lung cancer. Across the whole study: Aged roughly 30 to 85 years, patients included nine to eleven men and about five women with stage I to III disease. Samples averaged roughly 4 million productive TCRbeta reads each.

No cell sorting was done before RNA was extracted from the tissue. J lost 13 bases, V lost 3 bases, and 0 bases had no gene match. From germline, CDR1 is SNHLY and CDR2 FYNNEI. This CDR3 has 10 amino acids. Study-wide points: Higher tumor TCR diversity was associated with shorter survival. Compared with tumor, normal lung showed significantly lower TCR diversity.

This clonotype occurred a few times. The antigen remains unidentified. TCRbeta libraries were built with three rounds of nested PCR, modified from ARM-PCR. MiXCR, run by TCRdb on the multiplex PCR reads, gives a single entry per CDR3 protein. Of approximately 90,000 distinct CDR3 sequences detected, 61% appear once; the ten largest clones hold around 14%. This chain uses TRBV2 with TRBJ2-1; 7 nucleotides agree with TRBD2. The source material was lung tumor tissue. The receptor comes from an older man with non-small cell lung cancer. This CDR3 is CASSEGLQFF. As DNA, the CDR3 is TGTGCCAGCAGTGAGGGACTACAGTTCTTC.